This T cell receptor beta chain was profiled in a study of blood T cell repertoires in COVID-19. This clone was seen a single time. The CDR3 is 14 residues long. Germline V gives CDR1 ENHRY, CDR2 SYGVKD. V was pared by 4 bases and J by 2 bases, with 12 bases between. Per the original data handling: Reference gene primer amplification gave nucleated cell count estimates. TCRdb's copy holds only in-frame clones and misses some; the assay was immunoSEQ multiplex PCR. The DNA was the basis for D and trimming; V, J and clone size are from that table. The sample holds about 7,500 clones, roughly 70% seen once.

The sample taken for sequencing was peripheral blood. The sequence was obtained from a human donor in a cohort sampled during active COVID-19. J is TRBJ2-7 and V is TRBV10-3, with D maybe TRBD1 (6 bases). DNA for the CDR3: TGTGCCATCAGTGGGACAGTTAGCGCCTACGAGCAGTACTTC. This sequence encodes CAISGTVSAYEQYF.